This TCR beta chain stems from a study of technical replicates of blood from several donors. TCRdb's table, derived via immunoSEQ multiplex PCR, lists solely in-frame clones and lacks some. The sample has approximately 82,000 clones; 85% to 95% are singletons. V was pared by 7 bases and J by 6 bases, with 9 bases between. Germline values: CDR1 MDHEN, CDR2 SYDVKM. The CDR3 sequence is 11 residues long. The rearrangement uses TRBV28 and TRBJ1-2; the D is unclear. The receptor was derived from a human donor in good health. The specimen was T cells isolated from PBMCs. CDR3 DNA sequence: TGTGCCAGCAACTATAAGAATGGCTACACCTTC. It specifies CASNYKNGYTF.